This T cell receptor (beta chain) was observed in a study of PD-1 blockade in classical Hodgkin lymphoma. The study's findings and limits: Complete responders possessed baseline diversity comparable to newly diagnosed patients.

On this clone: Antigen: not known.

Time point reported: cycle 4 day 1 (C4D1), after about 6 weeks of nivolumab. Relapse was seen in all patients after autologous stem cell transplantation, and brentuximab vedotin exposure was variable. The assay was immunoSEQ multiplex PCR, and TCRdb's table has in-frame clones only and misses some. The data hold tens of thousands of clones, with about 89% observed a single time. The CDR3 is 15 residues long. J gave up 4 bases and V 6 bases, and 8 bases lay outside the gene matches. Germline values: CDR1 MRHNA, CDR2 SNTAGT. The source of this sequence is a human donor with classical Hodgkin lymphoma. The V gene is TRBV6-4, the J gene TRBJ2-3; 9 positions agree with TRBD1. Sequenced material: peripheral blood mononuclear cells (PBMCs), taken before the fourth cycle of nivolumab. This CDR3 reads CASSHSGQGSDTQYF. The CDR3 DNA sequence: TGTGCCAGCAGCCACTCAGGACAGGGGTCAGATACGCAGTATTTT.